The entry that follows covers one T cell receptor (beta chain) sequence. Its antigen remains undetermined. Base qualities are missing; no much larger clone stands one base away. The time point label for this specimen denotes: newly diagnosed GD, antithyroid drugs for less than 3 months. For both TCR sequencing and RNA sequencing, RNA was extracted from PBMCs in TRIzol. The diagnosis of Graves' disease followed American Thyroid Association guidelines. The patients came from an endocrinology department in Xi'an, China. Each patient gave around 9.2 milliliters of peripheral blood, collected in an EDTA anticoagulant tube. Ficoll Paque Plus density gradient separation was used to isolate PBMCs, and no further T cell sorting was performed. RNA quality was checked with an Agilent 2100 Bioanalyzer and agarose gel, and concentration with a NanoDrop 2000. The library relied on multiplex PCR. Data came from an Illumina HiSeq 4000. TCR beta libraries were built with iRepertoire HTBI primers and Arm-PCR amplification of CDR3 regions. Gel purification was performed on PCR products prior to sequencing. Processing in the source paper ran as follows. A total of some 65 TRBV and about 13 TRBJ segments were identified across samples and were used for gene usage analysis of CDR3 amino acid clonotypes. COPE and FqMerger were used to merge filtered high-quality paired reads into contigs. BLAST was used to align contigs to IMGT TRBV, TRBD and TRBJ reference genes, and CDR3 was defined according to IMGT. Clonotypes above 0.1% frequency were classified as highly expanded clones. Shannon entropy was used to measure repertoire diversity, and the Gini coefficient was used to measure V-J evenness. A clonotype was considered public if more than one individual shared it. The public sequencing data were trimmed at Q25 with fastp and processed into clonotypes with MiXCR by TCRdb, which kept only in-frame beta chains. Each record represents a unique CDR3 protein, reported with the most common genes and DNA among its rows. The V and J calls, along with clone size, are taken from TCRdb and not from the paper's own processing. This sample has 420,000 or so distinct CDR3 sequences in its table, and about a sixth of those were observed once. 20% to 25% of the sample belongs to the ten largest clones.

These data come from a study of regulatory T cells in long-lasting Graves disease (dated by TCRdb to the early 2020s). Looking at the study overall: Patients with newly diagnosed Graves' disease had been on antithyroid drugs for under 3 months. Persistent Graves' disease patients were compared with newly diagnosed Graves' disease patients by peripheral blood TCR sequencing and RNA sequencing. The study was registered as a clinical trial and conducted in China. TCR sequencing covered 13 persistent and 20 newly diagnosed Graves' disease patients, some 33 samples in total.

Overall study outcomes, separate from this receptor: Only peripheral blood was studied, because thyroid tissue, the primary lesion, was inaccessible. A larger number of public clonotypes was shared among persistent patients (2,741) than among newly diagnosed patients (around 870). TRBV28, TRBJ1-2 and TRBJ2-5 were preferentially used in persistent disease, while TRBV20-1 and TRBJ2-1 were favored in newly diagnosed disease. Sequencing and analysis were limited to the TCR beta chain. Persistent Graves' disease patients showed lower TCR Shannon entropy and fewer highly expanded clones than newly diagnosed patients, suggesting clonal expansion. The authors acknowledged the small sample size as a limitation that may reduce accuracy.

From its cysteine to its phenylalanine, the CDR3 spans 14 amino acids. Here the CDR3 DNA is all that survives: 42 bases in frame from base 1. Looking up the germline V gene (reference sequence) yields CDR1 DFQATT and CDR2 SNEGSKA. Here V drops 3 bases and J drops 2 bases, and the junction holds 4 bases not matched to any gene. This same sample was also taken into another study, of T cells in Graves' hyperthyroidism and ophthalmopathy. The second paper states: Graves' hyperthyroidism was defined as stable when no progression to ophthalmopathy occurred over 18 months of follow-up. The hyperthyroidism patients were between 18 and 65 years old and newly diagnosed, with a disease duration of less than 2 months. The study excluded patients with uncontrolled infections, other autoimmune diseases, pregnancy or lactation. Clinical symptoms, serum thyroxine and TRAb, thyroid ultrasound, and orbital computed tomography formed the basis for the diagnoses. For the first round of RT-PCR on the TCR CDR3, the HTBI primer set was used together with the Qiagen OneStep RT-PCR kit. Most expanded thyroid clonotypes (frequency above 0.001) were also detected in blood, a finding suggesting that blood repertoires may reflect thyroid immune responses. Ophthalmopathy was separated from stable hyperthyroidism by a 13 V-J signature model, with approximately 86% sensitivity and about 81% specificity obtained in cross-validation and 80%/75% obtained in testing. In validation, the model predicted progression to ophthalmopathy a median of roughly six months before onset, with roughly 71% sensitivity and about 72% specificity. To identify TCR V-J signatures that set the groups apart, the researchers used a discovery cohort of roughly 100 patients, made up of about 44 with Graves' ophthalmopathy and 55 to 65 with stable Graves' hyperthyroidism. Whether ophthalmopathy could be predicted prospectively was tested in an independent validation cohort made up of 18 hyperthyroidism patients plus 17 patients who later progressed to ophthalmopathy. The 75 to 100 discovery patients were randomly divided into training and test sets at a 7:3 ratio. Thyroid tissue and blood T-cell repertoires from six Graves' hyperthyroidism patients were also compared in the study. Following sampling, methimazole starting at 30 mg daily was given to hyperthyroidism patients, and high-dose intravenous methylprednisolone was given to ophthalmopathy patients. Libraries were constructed in a second round of multiplex PCR, after which size selection and purification were carried out. Libraries were sequenced paired-end with 100 bp reads on an Illumina HiSeq2000. SOAPnuke was used to process the raw data, removing reads that contained adapters or uncalled bases, had a mean Phred below 15, or lacked an exact match to the constant primer or identifier. COPE v1.2.5 was used to merge the high-quality paired reads, and each unique nucleotide sequence was defined as a clonotype. MiTCR v1.1 was used to align clonotypes to the IMGT TRBV, TRBD and TRBJ reference segments. Analysis was restricted to V-J combinations with a frequency above 0.0001, which covered just over 98% of repertoires. The TCS score was defined as the ratio of F50 (clonal expansion) to E x V (chaos), calculated using BLOSUM62-based TCRdist between CDR3 peptides within each V-J. Welch's t-statistics and random forest reduced 500 to 550 V-J features to some 14, which were used in a naive Bayes classifier (R e1071). No statistical method was used to fix the sample size in advance, and group allocation was not hidden from the investigators. TCR Vbeta CDR3 sequencing of 140 or so peripheral blood samples (around 45 ophthalmopathy, around 80 hyperthyroidism and approximately 17 progressor patients) is reported in the paper.

The V gene is TRBV20-1 and the J gene is TRBJ2-1; 7 nucleotides in the junction match TRBD2. The starting material was peripheral blood mononuclear cells (PBMCs), obtained at new diagnosis, from a patient treated with antithyroid drugs. The receptor's source is a woman between 18 and 29 years old with Graves disease. Donor details come from another sample of the same person, matched by shared clones. The bases read TGCAGTGCTAGTTCGCTAGCGGCCTACAATGAGCAGTTCTTC. Its coded protein is CSASSLAAYNEQFF.